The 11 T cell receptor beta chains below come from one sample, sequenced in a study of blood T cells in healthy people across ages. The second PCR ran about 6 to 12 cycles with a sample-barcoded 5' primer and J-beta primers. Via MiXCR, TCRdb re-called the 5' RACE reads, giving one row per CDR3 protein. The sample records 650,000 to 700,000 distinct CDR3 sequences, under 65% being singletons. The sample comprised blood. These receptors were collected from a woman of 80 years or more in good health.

This CDR3 is CASSFQAGGSYNEQYF. For the CDR3, the DNA is TGTGCCAGCAGCTTCCAGGCAGGGGGTTCCTACAATGAGCAGTACTTC. The chain recombines TRBV7-8 with TRBJ2-7; 7 nucleotides match TRBD1. J gave up 7 bases and V 3 bases, and 15 bases lay outside the gene matches. The CDR3 spans 16 residues. Germline V lookup: CDR1 SGHVS, CDR2 FQNEAQ.

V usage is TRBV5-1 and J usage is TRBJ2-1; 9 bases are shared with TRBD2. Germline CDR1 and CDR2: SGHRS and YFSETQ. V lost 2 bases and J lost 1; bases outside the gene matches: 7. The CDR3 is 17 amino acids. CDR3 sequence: CASSFRREGRSYNEQFF. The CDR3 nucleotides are TGCGCCAGCAGCTTCAGGCGGGAGGGCCGGTCCTACAATGAGCAGTTCTTC.

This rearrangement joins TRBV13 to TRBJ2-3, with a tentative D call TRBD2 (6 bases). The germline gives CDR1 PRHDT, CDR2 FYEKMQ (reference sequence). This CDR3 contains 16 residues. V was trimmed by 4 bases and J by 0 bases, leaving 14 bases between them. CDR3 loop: CASSSERVHSTDTQYF. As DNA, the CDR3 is TGTGCCAGCAGCTCGGAGCGGGTGCATAGCACAGATACGCAGTATTTT.

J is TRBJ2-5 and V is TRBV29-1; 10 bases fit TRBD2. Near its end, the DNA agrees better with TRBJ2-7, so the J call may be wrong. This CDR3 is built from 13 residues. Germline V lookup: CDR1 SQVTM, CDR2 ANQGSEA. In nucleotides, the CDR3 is TGCAGCGTCGCTAGCGGGGGTGGGTACGAGCAGTACTTC. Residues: CSVASGGGYEQYF.

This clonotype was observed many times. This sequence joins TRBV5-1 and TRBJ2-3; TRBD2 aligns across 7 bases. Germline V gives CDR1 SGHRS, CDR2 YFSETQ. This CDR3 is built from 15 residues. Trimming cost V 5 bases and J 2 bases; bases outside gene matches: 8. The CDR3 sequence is CASRPTGLNTDTQYF. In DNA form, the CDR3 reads TGCGCCAGCAGGCCAACGGGACTAAACACAGATACGCAGTATTTT.

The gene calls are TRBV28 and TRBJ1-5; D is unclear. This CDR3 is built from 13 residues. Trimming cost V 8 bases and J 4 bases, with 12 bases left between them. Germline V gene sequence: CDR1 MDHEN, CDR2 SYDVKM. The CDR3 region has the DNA TGTGCCAGCGCCCGATATTTGAATCAGCCCCAGCATTTT. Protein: CASARYLNQPQHF.

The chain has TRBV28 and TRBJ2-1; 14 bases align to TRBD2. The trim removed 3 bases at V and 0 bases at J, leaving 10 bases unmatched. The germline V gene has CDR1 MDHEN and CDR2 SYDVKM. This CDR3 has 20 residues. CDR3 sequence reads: CASSFPGTSGSRSSYNEQFF. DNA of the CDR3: TGTGCCAGCAGTTTTCCCGGGACTAGCGGGAGTCGAAGCTCCTACAATGAGCAGTTCTTC.

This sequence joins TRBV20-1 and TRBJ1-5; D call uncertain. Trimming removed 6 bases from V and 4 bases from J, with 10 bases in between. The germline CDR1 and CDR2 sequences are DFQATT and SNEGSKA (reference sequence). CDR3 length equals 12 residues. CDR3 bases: TGCAGTGCCGACCCCATAAATCAGCCCCAGCATTTT. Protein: CSADPINQPQHF.

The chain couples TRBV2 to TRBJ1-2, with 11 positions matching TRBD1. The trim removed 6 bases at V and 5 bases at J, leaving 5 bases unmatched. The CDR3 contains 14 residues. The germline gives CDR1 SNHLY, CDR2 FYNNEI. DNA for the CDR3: TGTGCCAGCAGACAGGACAGGGGGCTGTATGGCTACACCTTC. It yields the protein CASRQDRGLYGYTF.

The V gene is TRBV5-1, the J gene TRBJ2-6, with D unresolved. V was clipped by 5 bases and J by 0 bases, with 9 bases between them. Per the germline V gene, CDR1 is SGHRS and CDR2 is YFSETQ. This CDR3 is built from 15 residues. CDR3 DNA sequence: TGCGCCAGCAGTCCACAGAACTCTGGGGCCAACGTCCTGACTTTC. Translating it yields CASSPQNSGANVLTF.

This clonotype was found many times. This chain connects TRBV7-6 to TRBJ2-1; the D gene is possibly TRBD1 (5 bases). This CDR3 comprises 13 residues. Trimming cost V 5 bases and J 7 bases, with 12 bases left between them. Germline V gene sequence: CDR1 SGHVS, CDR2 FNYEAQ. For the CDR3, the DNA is TGTGCCAGCAGCACAGGTTTAAAGAATGAGCAGTTCTTC. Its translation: CASSTGLKNEQFF.